The 10 T cell receptor beta chains below come from one sample, sequenced in a study of T cells in narcolepsy. The repertoire was sequenced with immunoSEQ multiplex PCR; TCRdb's copy has only in-frame clones and lacks some. The sample holds 20,000 to 30,000 clones, more than 80% seen once. Sequenced sample: CD45RA- memory CD4+ T cells from PBMCs. These receptors were obtained from a human donor with narcolepsy.

This chain uses TRBV15 with TRBJ2-5, with D hard to call. Trimming shortened V by 0 bases and J by 5 bases, and 7 bases separated the two germline ends. The germline gives CDR1 LNHNV, CDR2 YYDKDF (reference sequence). The CDR3 is 13 residues long. The CDR3 DNA reads TGTGCCACCAGCAGAGATCCGAGGGAGACCCAGTACTTC. This gives the protein CATSRDPRETQYF.

The V gene is TRBV30, the J gene TRBJ1-1; the D gene is possibly TRBD1 (5 bases). Germline V gives CDR1 GTSNPN, CDR2 SVGIG (reference sequence). Trimming cost V 0 bases and J 3 bases, with 11 bases left between them. This CDR3 region has 14 residues. The CDR3 DNA follows: TGTGCCTGGAGTGTATCTCAGGGCTACACTGAAGCTTTCTTT. Protein: CAWSVSQGYTEAFF.

V gene TRBV9 combines with J gene TRBJ1-1, with unresolved D. The CDR3 sequence is 14 residues long. V was pared by 1 base and J by 0 bases, with 7 bases between. The germline gives CDR1 SGDLS, CDR2 YYNGEE. This CDR3 is CASSVPGMNTEAFF. CDR3 DNA sequence: TGTGCCAGCAGCGTACCAGGAATGAACACTGAAGCTTTCTTT. Supplemented by reference TRBV9 and TRBJ1-1, the full variable domain reads DSGVTQTPKHLITATGQRVTLRCSPRSGDLSVYWYQQSLDQGLQFLIQYYNGEERAKGNILERFSAQQFPDLHSELNLSSLELGDSALYFCASSVPGMNTEAFFGQGTRLTVV.

A remark on this clone: At one end, the junction sequence differs from germline, possibly due to a read error. This sequence joins TRBV6-1 and TRBJ2-1; the match to TRBD1 covers 7 bases. The germline V gene encodes CDR1 MNHNS and CDR2 SASEGT. The CDR3 covers 14 residues. The CDR3 coding sequence is TGTGCCACCAGTACGTGGGACAATGACAGGGTGCAGTTCTTC. This sequence encodes CATSTWDNDRVQFF.

The chain combines TRBV12-5 with TRBJ2-1; 8 nucleotides agree with TRBD2. This CDR3 comprises 14 residues. Germline trimming cut 1 base from V and 7 bases from J; bases unmatched to any gene: 3. The germline gives CDR1 LGHNT, CDR2 FRNRAP. The CDR3 is CASGLGTSGNEQFF. The CDR3 nucleotides read TGTGCTAGTGGTTTGGGAACTAGCGGAAATGAGCAGTTCTTC.

The rearrangement links TRBV19 to TRBJ2-6; perhaps TRBD1 as D (5 bases). Germline V gene lookup returns CDR1 LNHDA and CDR2 SQIVND (reference sequence). CDR3 length: 15 amino acids. The V end was cut by 2 bases, the J end by 6 bases, with 11 bases between. The CDR3, as DNA: TGTGCCAGTAGTATAAACAGGATGGAGGCCAACGTCCTGACTTTC. This codes for CASSINRMEANVLTF.

This chain joins TRBV5-1 and TRBJ2-1; maybe TRBD2 (6 bases). CDR1 and CDR2 (germline): SGHRS, YFSETQ. V dropped 2 bases and J dropped 7 bases, with 19 bases sitting between them. The CDR3 totals 16 residues. The CDR3 DNA reads as TGCGCCAGCAGCTTTTCCCTAGCGAGTGGGGGGAATGAGCAGTTCTTC. This encodes CASSFSLASGGNEQFF.

V is TRBV10-3 and J is TRBJ2-3, with D perhaps TRBD2 (6 bases). V lost 8 bases and J 6 bases, leaving 27 bases between the germline ends. Germline CDR1 ENHRY, CDR2 SYGVKD. The CDR3 totals 17 residues. The DNA of the CDR3 is TGTGCCATCGAGGCCGGTCGCGCGGGGATACGCCGGGATACGCAGTATTTT. It encodes CAIEAGRAGIRRDTQYF.

This clone was detected a few times. The genes are TRBV5-1 and TRBJ2-7; D possibly corresponds to TRBD2 (6 bases). The germline CDR1 and CDR2 sequences are SGHRS and YFSETQ. The CDR3 is 14 residues long. V lost 4 bases and J 7 bases, leaving 18 bases between the germline ends. The CDR3 loop is CASSPASVQAEQYF. CDR3 bases: TGCGCCAGCAGCCCCGCTAGCGTCCAGGCGGAGCAGTACTTC.

The CDR3 nucleotides read TGTGCCAGCAGCGTAAGTGTGTTCGAGGGCTACACCTTC. It specifies CASSVSVFEGYTF. The rearrangement joins TRBV9 to TRBJ1-2; D is undetermined. V lost 1 base, J lost 8 bases, and 12 bases lay in between. The CDR3 is 13 amino acids. Germline assignment: CDR1 SGDLS and CDR2 YYNGEE.